Listed below are T cell receptor beta chains from one sample, sequenced in a study of control samples from healthy donors and cancer patients. The repertoire was sequenced with immunoSEQ multiplex PCR; TCRdb's copy has only in-frame clones and lacks some. The sample holds about 89,000 clones; approximately 81% are singletons and the top ten take approximately 2%. The sample comprised blood. These receptors were obtained from a woman aged 40 to 50 in good health. CDR3s include the opening cysteine and the closing phenylalanine or tryptophan. The D gene is left open where the match is weak. Size values are once, few and many counts, or a class for expanded clones, and some rows have none.

V gene: TRBV30; D gene: -; J gene: TRBJ1-3; clone size: -; CDR3 protein: CAWSLFSGAGGNTIYF; CDR3 DNA: TGTGCCTGGAGTCTGTTCTCGGGGGCGGGTGGAAACACCATATATTTT
V gene: TRBV7-3; D gene: -; J gene: TRBJ1-6; clone size: few; CDR3 protein: CASSGTPGSPLHF; CDR3 DNA: TGTGCCAGCAGCGGGACTCCGGGTTCACCCCTCCACTTT
V gene: TRBV19; D gene: -; J gene: TRBJ1-2; clone size: -; CDR3 protein: CASSMDSNGYTF; CDR3 DNA: TGTGCCAGTAGTATGGACAGTAACGGCTACACCTTC
V gene: TRBV30; D gene: TRBD1; J gene: TRBJ1-4; clone size: -; CDR3 protein: CAWSGGTATTNEKLFF; CDR3 DNA: TGTGCCTGGAGTGGAGGGACAGCTACAACTAATGAAAAACTGTTTTTT
V gene: TRBV7-2; D gene: -; J gene: TRBJ2-1; clone size: few; CDR3 protein: CASSLGPGGDEQFF; CDR3 DNA: TGTGCCAGCAGCTTAGGGCCAGGGGGGGATGAGCAGTTCTTC
V gene: TRBV6-2/TRBV6-3; D gene: -; J gene: TRBJ2-7; clone size: -; CDR3 protein: CASSSALGYEQYF; CDR3 DNA: TGTGCCAGCAGTAGCGCCCTTGGTTACGAGCAGTACTTC
V gene: TRBV6-5; D gene: TRBD1; J gene: TRBJ2-1; clone size: once; CDR3 protein: CASSPRQGAHWQFF; CDR3 DNA: TGTGCCAGCAGCCCCCGGCAGGGGGCCCATTGGCAGTTCTTC
V gene: TRBV2; D gene: -; J gene: TRBJ1-2; clone size: once; CDR3 protein: CASSEEIRGTGRGYTF; CDR3 DNA: TGTGCCAGCAGTGAAGAAATTCGGGGAACAGGACGCGGCTACACCTTC
V gene: TRBV11-3; D gene: -; J gene: TRBJ2-7; clone size: -; CDR3 protein: CASGKGSSYEQYF; CDR3 DNA: TGTGCCAGCGGTAAAGGGTCCTCCTACGAGCAGTACTTC
V gene: TRBV30; D gene: -; J gene: TRBJ1-3; clone size: few; CDR3 protein: CAWSSGRRGNTIYF; CDR3 DNA: TGTGCCTGGAGTTCAGGGAGGCGTGGAAACACCATATATTTT
V gene: TRBV6-4; D gene: -; J gene: TRBJ1-2; clone size: -; CDR3 protein: CASSDPGRAGIYTF; CDR3 DNA: TGTGCCAGCAGTGACCCGGGTAGGGCAGGGATCTACACCTTC
V gene: TRBV11-3; D gene: TRBD1; J gene: TRBJ1-1; clone size: -; CDR3 protein: CASSPRTGKNTEAFF; CDR3 DNA: TGTGCCAGCAGCCCCCGGACAGGGAAAAACACTGAAGCTTTCTTT
V gene: TRBV5-5; D gene: TRBD1; J gene: TRBJ2-7; clone size: -; CDR3 protein: CASSTRTGGGLYEQYF; CDR3 DNA: TGTGCCAGCAGCACACGGACAGGGGGCGGGCTGTACGAGCAGTACTTC
V gene: TRBV4-1; D gene: -; J gene: TRBJ2-3; clone size: few; CDR3 protein: CASSLDGDTDTQYF; CDR3 DNA: TGCGCCAGCAGCCTCGACGGAGACACAGATACGCAGTATTTT
V gene: TRBV11-3; D gene: -; J gene: TRBJ2-1; clone size: -; CDR3 protein: CASSKTRIGQSSYNEQFF; CDR3 DNA: TGTGCCAGCAGCAAGACTCGCATCGGACAGAGCTCCTACAATGAGCAGTTCTTC
V gene: TRBV3-1/TRBV3-2; D gene: TRBD2; J gene: TRBJ2-3; clone size: -; CDR3 protein: CASSQEGLAGTDTQYF; CDR3 DNA: TGTGCCAGCAGCCAAGAGGGACTAGCGGGGACAGATACGCAGTATTTT
V gene: TRBV12-5; D gene: TRBD2; J gene: TRBJ2-3; clone size: -; CDR3 protein: CASGLGLAGASTDTQYF; CDR3 DNA: TGTGCTAGTGGTTTAGGACTAGCGGGGGCCAGCACAGATACGCAGTATTTT
V gene: TRBV7-2; D gene: TRBD1; J gene: TRBJ1-4; clone size: -; CDR3 protein: CASSRTGTGRATNEKLFF; CDR3 DNA: TGTGCCAGCAGTCGGACGGGGACAGGGCGGGCAACTAATGAAAAACTGTTTTTT
V gene: TRBV4-3; D gene: -; J gene: TRBJ1-2; clone size: -; CDR3 protein: CASSQESFYGYTF; CDR3 DNA: TGCGCCAGCAGCCAAGAAAGTTTCTATGGCTACACCTTC
V gene: TRBV6-5; D gene: -; J gene: TRBJ1-1; clone size: -; CDR3 protein: CASSYHKRGDTEAFF; CDR3 DNA: TGTGCCAGCAGTTACCATAAAAGGGGTGATACTGAAGCTTTCTTT
V gene: TRBV2; D gene: -; J gene: TRBJ1-6; clone size: -; CDR3 protein: CASITGYNSPLHF; CDR3 DNA: TGTGCCAGCATAACAGGCTATAATTCACCCCTCCACTTT
V gene: TRBV3-1/TRBV3-2; D gene: -; J gene: TRBJ2-1; clone size: -; CDR3 protein: CASSQDREGLYNEQFF; CDR3 DNA: TGTGCCAGCAGCCAAGATCGGGAAGGCTTATACAATGAGCAGTTCTTC
V gene: TRBV9; D gene: -; J gene: TRBJ2-1; clone size: -; CDR3 protein: CASSDEGGFYNEQFF; CDR3 DNA: TGTGCCAGCAGCGACGAGGGGGGATTCTACAATGAGCAGTTCTTC
V gene: TRBV5-1; D gene: -; J gene: TRBJ2-3; clone size: -; CDR3 protein: CASGGAADTQYF; CDR3 DNA: TGCGCCAGCGGGGGGGCCGCGGATACGCAGTATTTT
V gene: TRBV25-1; D gene: -; J gene: TRBJ1-2; clone size: few; CDR3 protein: CASSQATGYTF; CDR3 DNA: TGTGCCAGCAGCCAGGCCACTGGCTACACCTTC
V gene: TRBV6-2/TRBV6-3; D gene: -; J gene: TRBJ2-2; clone size: few; CDR3 protein: CASSYRGTYTPNTGELFF; CDR3 DNA: TGTGCCAGCAGTTACCGAGGGACGTACACCCCGAACACCGGGGAGCTGTTTTTT
V gene: TRBV4-2; D gene: TRBD2; J gene: TRBJ2-7; clone size: few; CDR3 protein: CASSPLTSGGLYEQYF; CDR3 DNA: TGTGCCAGCAGCCCTTTGACTAGCGGGGGACTCTACGAGCAGTACTTC
V gene: TRBV4-3; D gene: -; J gene: TRBJ1-2; clone size: -; CDR3 protein: CASSQDRGVHYGYTF; CDR3 DNA: TGCGCCAGCAGCCAAGATCGGGGGGTGCACTATGGCTACACCTTC
V gene: TRBV30; D gene: TRBD1; J gene: TRBJ1-1; clone size: -; CDR3 protein: CAWTMGTGNTEAFF; CDR3 DNA: TGTGCCTGGACCATGGGGACAGGGAACACTGAAGCTTTCTTT
V gene: TRBV6-5; D gene: -; J gene: TRBJ1-6; clone size: -; CDR3 protein: CASSYSASPGNSPLHF; CDR3 DNA: TGTGCCAGCAGTTACTCTGCTAGCCCCGGGAATTCACCCCTCCACTTT